Sequencing of this TCR beta chain was carried out in a study of neurological immune-mediated disorders. Findings of the study overall: The highest TCR clonal expansion occurred in HTLV-1-associated myelopathy; multiple sclerosis fell below healthy controls. One related-CDR3 cluster, identified by phylogenetic grouping, held the repertoires of 18 of 34 multiple sclerosis patients and was a possible signature.

Synthesis of cDNA was performed by 5'RACE using 10-nucleotide random UMIs. TCRdb fed the 5' RACE reads into MiXCR, producing one record per CDR3 protein. The profile covers under 25,000 distinct CDR3 sequences, with 2.6% appearing a single time and 4.5% to 6% taken by the ten largest. The CDR3 extends over 13 amino acids. Trimming removed 5 bases at V and 4 bases at J, with 14 bases between. Germline CDR1 and CDR2: DFQATT and SNEGSKA (reference sequence). This clonotype was detected many times. The antigen is unknown. For the unsorted libraries, 2 million PBMCs stored at -80 C served as input. Source material: PBMCs. The chain links TRBV20-1 to TRBJ2-5; D is possibly TRBD2 (6 bases). This TCR came from a woman aged 18-29 years with multiple sclerosis. The CDR3 DNA reads as TGCAGTGCTCTAGCGAGGGCGATAGAGACCCAGTACTTC. Translation gives CSALARAIETQYF.